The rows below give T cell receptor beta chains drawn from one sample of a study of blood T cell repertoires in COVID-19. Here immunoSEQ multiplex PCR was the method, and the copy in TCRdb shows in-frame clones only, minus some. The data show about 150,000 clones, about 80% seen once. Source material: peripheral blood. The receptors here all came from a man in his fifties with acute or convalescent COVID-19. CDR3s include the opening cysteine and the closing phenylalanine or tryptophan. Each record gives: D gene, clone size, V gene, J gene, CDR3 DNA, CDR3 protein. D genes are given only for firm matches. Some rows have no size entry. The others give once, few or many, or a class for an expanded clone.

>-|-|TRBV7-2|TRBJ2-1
TGTGCCAGCAGCTTAGGTATTTACAATGAGCAGTTCTTC
CASSLGIYNEQFF
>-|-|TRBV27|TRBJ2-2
TGTGCCAGCAGTTTATCGCTCCAGGTGGACACCGGGGAGCTGTTTTTT
CASSLSLQVDTGELFF
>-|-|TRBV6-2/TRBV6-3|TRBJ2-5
TGTGCCAGCAGTTACGGGCGGGGACCCCAAGAGACCCAGTACTTC
CASSYGRGPQETQYF
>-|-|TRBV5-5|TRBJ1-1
TGTGCCAGCAGCTTGGCGGTCGGGGAGACTGAAGCTTTCTTT
CASSLAVGETEAFF
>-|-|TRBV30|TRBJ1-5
TGTGCCTGGAGTGTTGACAGTAGCAATCAGCCCCAGCATTTT
CAWSVDSSNQPQHF
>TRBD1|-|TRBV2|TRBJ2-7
TGTGCCAGCAGTGAATCTCAGGGGGCGGGCGAGCAGTACTTC
CASSESQGAGEQYF
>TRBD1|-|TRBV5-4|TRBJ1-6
TGTGCCAGCAGCTTCGGACAGGGGAATTCACCCCTCCACTTT
CASSFGQGNSPLHF
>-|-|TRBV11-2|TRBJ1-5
TGTGCCAGCAGCTTAGCCTTGGGGGGACCCCAGCATTTT
CASSLALGGPQHF
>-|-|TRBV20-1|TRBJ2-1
TGCAGTGCCGACAGCTACAATGAGCAGTTCTTC
CSADSYNEQFF
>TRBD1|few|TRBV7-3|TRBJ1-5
TGTGCCAGCAGCTTCGGACAGGACCCACCAGGGCCCCAGCATTTT
CASSFGQDPPGPQHF
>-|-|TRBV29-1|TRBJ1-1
TGCAGCGTTGAAGAGAGGCCGGTAACTTTCTTT
CSVEERPVTFF
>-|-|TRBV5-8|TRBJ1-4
TGTGCCAGCAGCTTACAGGGCGTTAATGAAAAACTGTTTTTT
CASSLQGVNEKLFF
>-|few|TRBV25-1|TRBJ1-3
TGTGCCAGCAGGACAGACGATGGAAACACCATATATTTT
CASRTDDGNTIYF
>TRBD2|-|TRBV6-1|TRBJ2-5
TGTGCCAGCAGTGAACACAGCGGGGCCCTCCAAGAGACCCAGTACTTC
CASSEHSGALQETQYF
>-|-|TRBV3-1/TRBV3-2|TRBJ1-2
TGTGCCAGCAGCCAGACAGTTAACTATGGCTACACCTTC
CASSQTVNYGYTF
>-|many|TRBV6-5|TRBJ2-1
TGTGCCAGCAGTAACCGTGTGCAGGGGTCAGGGCAGTTCTTC
CASSNRVQGSGQFF
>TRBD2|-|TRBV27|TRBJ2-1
TGTGCCAGCAGTGCGACTAGCGGGCCTACCTATGAGCAGTTCTTC
CASSATSGPTYEQFF
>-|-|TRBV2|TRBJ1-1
TGTGCCAGCAGTGAGTCCGTCAACACTGAAGCTTTCTTT
CASSESVNTEAFF
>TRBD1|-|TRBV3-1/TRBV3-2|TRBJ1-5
TGTGCCAGCAGCCGCGGGACAGAGTATAGCAATCAGCCCCAGCATTTT
CASSRGTEYSNQPQHF
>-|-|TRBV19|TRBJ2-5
TGTGCCAGTAGTCCGGGGTCCGGTAGGGGGCAAGAGACCCAGTACTTC
CASSPGSGRGQETQYF
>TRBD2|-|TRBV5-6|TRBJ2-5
TGTGCCAGCAGCTTGAGGCTAGCGGGGCAAGAGACCCAGTACTTC
CASSLRLAGQETQYF
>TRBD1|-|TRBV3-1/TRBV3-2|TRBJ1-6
TGTGCCAGCAGCCAAACAGGGGGCGATTCACCCCTCCACTTT
CASSQTGGDSPLHF